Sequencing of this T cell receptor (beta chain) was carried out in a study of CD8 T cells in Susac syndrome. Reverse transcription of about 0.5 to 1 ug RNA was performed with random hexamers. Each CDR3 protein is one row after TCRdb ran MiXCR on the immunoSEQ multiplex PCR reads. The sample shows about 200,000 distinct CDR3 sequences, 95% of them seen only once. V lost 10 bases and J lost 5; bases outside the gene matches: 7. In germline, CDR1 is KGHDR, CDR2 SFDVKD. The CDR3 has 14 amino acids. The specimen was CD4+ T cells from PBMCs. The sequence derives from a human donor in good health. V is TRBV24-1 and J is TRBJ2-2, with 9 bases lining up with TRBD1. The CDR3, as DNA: TGTGCCACAAGAGACAGGGGGGAGACCGGGGAGCTGTTTTTT. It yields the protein CATRDRGETGELFF.